This is a list of T cell receptor beta chains from one sample in a study of CD8 T cells in ankylosing spondylitis. TCRdb called the 5' RACE reads again in MiXCR, with one record for every CDR3 protein. Among some 140,000 distinct CDR3 sequences listed, 7.3% were seen once. Sequenced input: blood, either unsorted or a sorted T cell fraction (not recorded which). The source of these receptors is a female donor with ankylosing spondylitis or in good health (not recorded which). Each CDR3 is given with its conserved first and last residue. The order of the fields is CDR3 protein, CDR3 DNA, V gene, D gene, clone size, J gene. A D gene is named only where the DNA matches it firmly. Size is stated for part of the rows, as once, few or many counts, or as a class when the clone is expanded.

CDR3: CSVVSGPSQPQHF; DNA: TGCAGCGTTGTGTCTGGGCCCAGTCAGCCCCAGCATTTT; V: TRBV29-1; D: -; size: many; J: TRBJ1-5
CDR3: CASSRDGELFF; DNA: TGCGCCAGCAGCCGGGACGGGGAGCTGTTTTTT; V: TRBV4-3; D: -; size: many; J: TRBJ2-2
CDR3: CSAVQGGEQYF; DNA: TGCAGCGCCGTACAGGGTGGCGAGCAGTACTTC; V: TRBV29-1; D: -; size: many; J: TRBJ2-7
CDR3: CASSRDSENPTYEQYF; DNA: TGTGCCAGCAGCCGGGACAGCGAGAATCCTACCTACGAGCAGTACTTC; V: TRBV2; D: TRBD1; size: few; J: TRBJ2-7
CDR3: CASSLRRYVQYF; DNA: TGTGCCAGCAGCTTAAGGCGCTACGTGCAGTACTTC; V: TRBV7-2; D: -; size: once; J: TRBJ2-7
CDR3: CASSYGTGNGELFF; DNA: TGTGCCAGCAGCTACGGGACAGGGAACGGGGAGCTGTTTTTT; V: TRBV7-2; D: TRBD1; size: -; J: TRBJ2-2
CDR3: CASSLAGRGNQPQHF; DNA: TGCGCCAGCAGCTTGGCAGGAAGGGGCAATCAGCCCCAGCATTTT; V: TRBV5-1; D: -; size: few; J: TRBJ1-5
CDR3: CASSLSLSYETQYF; DNA: TGTGCCAGCAGCCTCTCCTTGTCGTACGAGACCCAGTACTTC; V: TRBV7-9; D: -; size: many; J: TRBJ2-5
CDR3: CSARGQGSGNQPQHF; DNA: TGCAGTGCTAGAGGCCAGGGGTCGGGCAATCAGCCCCAGCATTTT; V: TRBV20-1; D: -; size: -; J: TRBJ1-5
CDR3: CASSPRPDREYTEAFF; DNA: TGCGCCAGCAGCCCTCGACCGGACAGGGAGTACACTGAAGCTTTCTTT; V: TRBV5-1; D: TRBD1; size: many; J: TRBJ1-1
CDR3: CSVVEGGAGYTF; DNA: TGCAGCGTTGTAGAGGGAGGGGCTGGCTACACCTTC; V: TRBV29-1; D: -; size: many; J: TRBJ1-2
CDR3: CSVEAWAGAHTGELFF; DNA: TGCAGCGTTGAAGCTTGGGCGGGGGCCCACACCGGGGAGCTGTTTTTT; V: TRBV29-1; D: -; size: many; J: TRBJ2-2
CDR3: CSARDLGGTYEQYF; DNA: TGCAGTGCTAGAGATCTGGGGGGGACCTACGAGCAGTACTTC; V: TRBV20-1; D: TRBD2; size: -; J: TRBJ2-7
CDR3: CASSLSAVGNTIYF; DNA: TGCGCCAGCAGCTTGTCAGCGGTGGGAAACACCATATATTTT; V: TRBV5-1; D: -; size: many; J: TRBJ1-3
CDR3: CSARTSGLRTDTQYF; DNA: TGCAGTGCACGGACTAGCGGGCTTCGCACAGATACGCAGTATTTT; V: TRBV20-1; D: TRBD2; size: few; J: TRBJ2-3
CDR3: CASSPEEFKGTEAFF; DNA: TGTGCCAGCAGCCCGGAGGAGTTTAAGGGCACTGAAGCTTTCTTT; V: TRBV7-2; D: -; size: many; J: TRBJ1-1
CDR3: CSCGQPPSYEQYF; DNA: TGCAGCTGCGGGCAACCCCCCTCCTACGAGCAGTACTTC; V: TRBV20-1; D: -; size: many; J: TRBJ2-7
CDR3: CASSLLAPRGRSSGANVLTF; DNA: TGTGCCAGCAGTTTATTAGCCCCCCGGGGCCGGAGCTCTGGGGCCAACGTCCTGACTTTC; V: TRBV28; D: -; size: many; J: TRBJ2-6
CDR3: CASRGTGGNEQFF; DNA: TGTGCCAGCAGAGGGACAGGGGGGAATGAGCAGTTCTTC; V: TRBV2; D: TRBD1; size: many; J: TRBJ2-1
CDR3: CASSSGTPIAKNIQYF; DNA: TGTGCCAGCAGCTCGGGGACTCCCATAGCCAAAAACATTCAGTACTTC; V: TRBV7-9; D: -; size: many; J: TRBJ2-4
CDR3: CASSVAFGGTGGIFF; DNA: TGTGCCAGCAGCGTAGCATTCGGCGGGACAGGGGGTATATTCTTC; V: TRBV9; D: TRBD1; size: many; J: TRBJ1-2
CDR3: CSALGGPNSPLHF; DNA: TGCAGTGCCCTCGGGGGGCCTAATTCACCCCTCCACTTT; V: TRBV20-1; D: -; size: many; J: TRBJ1-6
CDR3: CSARSWGGRPNTGELFF; DNA: TGCAGTGCTCGGTCTTGGGGGGGACGGCCGAACACCGGGGAGCTGTTTTTT; V: TRBV20-1; D: TRBD2; size: many; J: TRBJ2-2
CDR3: CASSSEGLNYGYTF; DNA: TGCGCCAGCAGCTCAGAAGGCCTTAACTATGGCTACACCTTC; V: TRBV5-1; D: -; size: many; J: TRBJ1-2
CDR3: CASSYPGQAMETQYF; DNA: TGTGCCAGCAGTTACCCCGGACAGGCTATGGAGACCCAGTACTTC; V: TRBV6-2/TRBV6-3; D: TRBD1; size: many; J: TRBJ2-5
CDR3: CASSLAGTLNTEAFF; DNA: TGCGCCAGCAGCTTGGCCGGGACTCTGAACACTGAAGCTTTCTTT; V: TRBV5-1; D: -; size: few; J: TRBJ1-1
CDR3: CASSPGGRDYGYTF; DNA: TGTGCCAGCAGTCCCGGGGGTAGAGACTATGGCTACACCTTC; V: TRBV6-2/TRBV6-3; D: -; size: many; J: TRBJ1-2
CDR3: CASTQTGTKWWVF; DNA: TGTGCCAGCACCCAGACAGGGACGAAGTGGTGGGTCTTT; V: TRBV14; D: TRBD1; size: many; J: TRBJ1-1
CDR3: CASVEGMSNQPQHF; DNA: TGTGCCAGCGTGGAGGGTATGAGCAATCAGCCCCAGCATTTT; V: TRBV6-1; D: -; size: many; J: TRBJ1-5
CDR3: CASTGRPPNEKLFF; DNA: TGTGCCAGCACGGGAAGGCCGCCTAATGAAAAACTGTTTTTT; V: TRBV28; D: -; size: many; J: TRBJ1-4
CDR3: CASSSPGGSSTDTQYF; DNA: TGTGCCAGCAGTTCCCCAGGGGGGTCTAGCACAGATACGCAGTATTTT; V: TRBV28; D: -; size: many; J: TRBJ2-3
CDR3: CASSLDLGTVAGYEQYF; DNA: TGCGCCAGCAGCTTGGATCTCGGGACAGTAGCAGGCTACGAGCAGTACTTC; V: TRBV5-1; D: TRBD1; size: many; J: TRBJ2-7
CDR3: CSVEDGGGEQFF; DNA: TGCAGCGTTGAAGACGGTGGGGGTGAGCAGTTCTTC; V: TRBV29-1; D: -; size: many; J: TRBJ2-1
CDR3: CASSPEGSSYNSPLHF; DNA: TGTGCCAGCAGCCCGGAAGGGAGCTCCTATAATTCACCCCTCCACTTT; V: TRBV3-1; D: -; size: many; J: TRBJ1-6
CDR3: CASSQGPHGAYEQYF; DNA: TGCGCCAGCAGCCAGGGACCACATGGAGCCTACGAGCAGTACTTC; V: TRBV4-1; D: -; size: many; J: TRBJ2-7
CDR3: CASSVTGGYEQYF; DNA: TGTGCCAGCAGTGTAACAGGGGGCTACGAGCAGTACTTC; V: TRBV25-1; D: TRBD1; size: many; J: TRBJ2-7
CDR3: CSAEGQGLTDTQYF; DNA: TGCAGTGCTGAGGGACAGGGGTTGACAGATACGCAGTATTTT; V: TRBV20-1; D: TRBD1; size: many; J: TRBJ2-3
CDR3: CASSFPGVAEAFF; DNA: TGTGCCAGCAGTTTCCCAGGGGTCGCTGAAGCTTTCTTT; V: TRBV12-3/TRBV12-4; D: -; size: -; J: TRBJ1-1
CDR3: CASRPAAKYAGELFF; DNA: TGTGCCAGCCGACCAGCGGCCAAGTACGCCGGGGAGCTGTTTTTT; V: TRBV18; D: -; size: -; J: TRBJ2-2
CDR3: CASSLGTGALGGDEQFF; DNA: TGTGCCAGCAGCTTAGGGACAGGAGCCCTAGGTGGGGATGAGCAGTTCTTC; V: TRBV7-9; D: TRBD1; size: once; J: TRBJ2-1
CDR3: CASSGMRDGYTF; DNA: TGTGCCAGTAGCGGGATGAGAGATGGCTACACCTTC; V: TRBV19; D: -; size: many; J: TRBJ1-2
CDR3: CASSLEGTSQETQYF; DNA: TGCGCCAGCAGCTTAGAGGGGACGAGCCAAGAGACCCAGTACTTC; V: TRBV5-1; D: -; size: many; J: TRBJ2-5